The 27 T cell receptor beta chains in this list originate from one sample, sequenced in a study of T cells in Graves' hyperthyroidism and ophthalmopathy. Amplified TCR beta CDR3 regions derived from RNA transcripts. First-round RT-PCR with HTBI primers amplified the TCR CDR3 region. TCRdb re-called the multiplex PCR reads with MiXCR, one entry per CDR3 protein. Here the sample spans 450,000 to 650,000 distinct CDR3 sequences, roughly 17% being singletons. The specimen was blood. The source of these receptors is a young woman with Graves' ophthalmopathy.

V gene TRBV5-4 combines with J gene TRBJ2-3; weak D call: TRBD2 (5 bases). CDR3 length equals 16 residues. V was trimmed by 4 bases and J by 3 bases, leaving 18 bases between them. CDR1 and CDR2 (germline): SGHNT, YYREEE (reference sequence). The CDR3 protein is CASSPRGETRTDTQYF. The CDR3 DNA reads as TGTGCCAGCAGCCCTCGTGGGGAAACTAGAACAGATACGCAGTATTTT.

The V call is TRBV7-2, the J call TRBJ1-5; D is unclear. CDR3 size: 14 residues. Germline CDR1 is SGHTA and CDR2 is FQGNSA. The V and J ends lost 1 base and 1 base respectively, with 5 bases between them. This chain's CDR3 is CASSLDASNQPQHF. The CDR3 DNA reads TGTGCCAGCAGCTTAGATGCCAGCAATCAGCCCCAGCATTTT.

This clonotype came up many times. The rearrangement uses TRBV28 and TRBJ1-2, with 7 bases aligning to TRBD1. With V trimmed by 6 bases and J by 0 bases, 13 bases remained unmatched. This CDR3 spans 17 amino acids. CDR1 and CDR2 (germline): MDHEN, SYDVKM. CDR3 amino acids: CASRTTRHRGPNYGYTF. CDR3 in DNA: TGTGCCAGCAGAACGACACGACACAGGGGACCTAACTATGGCTACACCTTC.

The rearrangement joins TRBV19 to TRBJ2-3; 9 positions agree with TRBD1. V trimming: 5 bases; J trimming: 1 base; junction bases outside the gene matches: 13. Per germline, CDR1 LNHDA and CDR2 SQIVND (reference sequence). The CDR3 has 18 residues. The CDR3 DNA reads TGTGCCAGTAGTTCACCAGCCCGGGACAGGGTTGGCACAGATACGCAGTATTTT. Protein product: CASSSPARDRVGTDTQYF.

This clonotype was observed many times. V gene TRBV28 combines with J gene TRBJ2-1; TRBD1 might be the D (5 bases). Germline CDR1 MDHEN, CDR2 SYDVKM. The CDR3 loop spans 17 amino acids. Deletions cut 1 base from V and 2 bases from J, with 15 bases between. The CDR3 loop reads CASSLYPTAGPYNEQFF. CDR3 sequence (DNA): TGTGCCAGCAGTTTATACCCCACGGCAGGGCCCTACAATGAGCAGTTCTTC.

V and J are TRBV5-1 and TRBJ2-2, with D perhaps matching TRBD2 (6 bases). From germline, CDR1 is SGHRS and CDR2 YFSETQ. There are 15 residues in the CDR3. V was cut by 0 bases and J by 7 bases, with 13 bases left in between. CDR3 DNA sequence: TGCGCCAGCAGCTTGGCCAGAGGCGGGGTCGGGGAGCTGTTTTTT. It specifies CASSLARGGVGELFF.

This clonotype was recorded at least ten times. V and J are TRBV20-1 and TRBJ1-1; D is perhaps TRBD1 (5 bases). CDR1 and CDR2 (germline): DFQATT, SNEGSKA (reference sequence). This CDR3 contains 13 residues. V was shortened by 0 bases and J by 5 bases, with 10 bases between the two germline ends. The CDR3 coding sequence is TGCAGTGCTAGAGATCACCGGGGGACTGAAGCTTTCTTT. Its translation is CSARDHRGTEAFF.

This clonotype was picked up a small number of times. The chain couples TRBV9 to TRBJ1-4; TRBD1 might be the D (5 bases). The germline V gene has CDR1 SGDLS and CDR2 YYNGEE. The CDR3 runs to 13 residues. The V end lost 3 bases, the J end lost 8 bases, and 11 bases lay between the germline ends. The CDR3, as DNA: TGTGCCAGCAGCGGCCAGGGTGGAGAAAAACTGTTTTTT. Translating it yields CASSGQGGEKLFF.

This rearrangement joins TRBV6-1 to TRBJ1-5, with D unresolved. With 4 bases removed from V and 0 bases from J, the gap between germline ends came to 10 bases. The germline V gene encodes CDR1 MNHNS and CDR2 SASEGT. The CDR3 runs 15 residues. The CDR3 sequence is CASSVSLYSNQPQHF. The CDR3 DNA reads TGTGCCAGCAGTGTCAGTCTTTATAGCAATCAGCCCCAGCATTTT.

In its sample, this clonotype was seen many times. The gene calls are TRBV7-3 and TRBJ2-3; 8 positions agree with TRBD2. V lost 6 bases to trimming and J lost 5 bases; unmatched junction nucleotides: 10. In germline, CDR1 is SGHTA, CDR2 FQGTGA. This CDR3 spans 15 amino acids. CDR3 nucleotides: TGTGCCAGCAGTGCGTCGGGGGGGCATATAGATACGCAGTATTTT. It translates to CASSASGGHIDTQYF.

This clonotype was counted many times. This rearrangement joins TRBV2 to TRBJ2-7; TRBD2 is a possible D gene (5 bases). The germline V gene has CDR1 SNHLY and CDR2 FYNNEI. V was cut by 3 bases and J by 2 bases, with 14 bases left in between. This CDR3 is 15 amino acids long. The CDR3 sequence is CASSDGLPTTYEQYF. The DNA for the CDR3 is TGTGCCAGCAGTGACGGACTTCCGACCACCTACGAGCAGTACTTC. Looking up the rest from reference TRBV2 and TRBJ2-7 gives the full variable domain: EPEVTQTPSHQVTQMGQEVILRCVPISNHLYFYWYRQILGQKVEFLVSFYNNEISEKSEIFDDQFSVERPDGSNFTLKIRSTKLEDSAMYFCASSDGLPTTYEQYFGPGTRLTVT.

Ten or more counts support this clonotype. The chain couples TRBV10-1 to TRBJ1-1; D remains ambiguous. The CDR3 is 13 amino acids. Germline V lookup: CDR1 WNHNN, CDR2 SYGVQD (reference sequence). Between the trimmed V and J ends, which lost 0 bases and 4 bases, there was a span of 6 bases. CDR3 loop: CASSESRVTEAFF. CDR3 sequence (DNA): TGCGCCAGCAGTGAGTCGCGGGTCACTGAAGCTTTCTTT.

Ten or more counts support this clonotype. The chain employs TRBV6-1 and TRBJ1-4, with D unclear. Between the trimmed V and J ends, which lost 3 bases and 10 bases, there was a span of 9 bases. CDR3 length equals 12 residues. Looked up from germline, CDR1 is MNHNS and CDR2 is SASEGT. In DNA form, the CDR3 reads TGTGCCAGCAGTGAGCCGTTTGGAAAACTGTTTTTT. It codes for CASSEPFGKLFF.

As DNA, the CDR3 is TGTGCCAGCAGCCATCTGGACAGCGAACTGGAAGAGACCCAGTACTTC. Its translation is CASSHLDSELEETQYF. This chain connects TRBV28 to TRBJ2-5; the D gene is possibly TRBD1 (6 bases). The V end lost 6 bases, the J end lost 3 bases, and 20 bases lay between the germline ends. CDR1 and CDR2 from the germline V gene are MDHEN and SYDVKM. The CDR3 extends over 16 amino acids.

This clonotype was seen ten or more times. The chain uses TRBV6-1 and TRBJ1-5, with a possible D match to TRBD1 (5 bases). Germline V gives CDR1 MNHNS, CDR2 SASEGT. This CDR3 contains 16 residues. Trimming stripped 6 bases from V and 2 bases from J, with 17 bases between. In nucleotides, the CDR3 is TGTGCCAGCAGGTTCTTTGCGGGGGAGGGCAATCAGCCCCAGCATTTT. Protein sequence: CASRFFAGEGNQPQHF.

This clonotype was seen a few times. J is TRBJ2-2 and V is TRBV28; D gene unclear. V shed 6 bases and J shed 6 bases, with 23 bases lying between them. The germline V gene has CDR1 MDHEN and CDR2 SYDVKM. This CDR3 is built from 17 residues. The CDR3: CASRLVGSRNTAGELFF. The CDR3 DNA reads TGTGCCAGCAGGCTAGTGGGCTCCCGTAACACTGCCGGGGAGCTGTTTTTT.

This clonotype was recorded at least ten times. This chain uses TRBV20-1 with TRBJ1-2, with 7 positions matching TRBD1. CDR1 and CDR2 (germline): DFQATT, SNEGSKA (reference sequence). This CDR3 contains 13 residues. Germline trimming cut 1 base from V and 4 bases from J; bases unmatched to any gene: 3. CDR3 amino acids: CSARVQGIYGYTF. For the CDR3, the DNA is TGCAGTGCTAGAGTACAGGGGATCTATGGCTACACCTTC.

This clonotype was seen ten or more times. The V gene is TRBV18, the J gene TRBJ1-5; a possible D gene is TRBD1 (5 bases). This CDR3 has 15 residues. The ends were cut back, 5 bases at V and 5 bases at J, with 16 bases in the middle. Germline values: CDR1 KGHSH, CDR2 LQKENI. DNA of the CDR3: TGTGCCAGCTCATCGACGGCGGGAGGGGATCAGCCCCAGCATTTT. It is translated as CASSSTAGGDQPQHF.

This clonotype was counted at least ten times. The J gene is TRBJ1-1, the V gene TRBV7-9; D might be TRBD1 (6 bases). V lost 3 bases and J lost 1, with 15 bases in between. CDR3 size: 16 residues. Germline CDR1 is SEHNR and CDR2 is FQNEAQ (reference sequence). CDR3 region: CASSFPRGGANTEAFF. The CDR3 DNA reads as TGTGCCAGCAGCTTTCCGCGGGGGGGGGCGAACACTGAAGCTTTCTTT.

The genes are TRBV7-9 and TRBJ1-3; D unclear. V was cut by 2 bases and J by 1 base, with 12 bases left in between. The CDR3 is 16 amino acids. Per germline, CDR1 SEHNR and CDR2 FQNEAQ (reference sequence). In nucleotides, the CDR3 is TGTGCCAGCAGCTTAAATTACAGATCTTCTGGAAACACCATATATTTT. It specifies CASSLNYRSSGNTIYF.

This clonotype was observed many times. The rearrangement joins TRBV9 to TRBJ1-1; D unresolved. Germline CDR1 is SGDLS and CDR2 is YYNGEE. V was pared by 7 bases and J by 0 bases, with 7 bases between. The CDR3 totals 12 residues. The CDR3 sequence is CASGGMNTEAFF. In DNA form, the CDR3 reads TGTGCCAGCGGTGGGATGAACACTGAAGCTTTCTTT.

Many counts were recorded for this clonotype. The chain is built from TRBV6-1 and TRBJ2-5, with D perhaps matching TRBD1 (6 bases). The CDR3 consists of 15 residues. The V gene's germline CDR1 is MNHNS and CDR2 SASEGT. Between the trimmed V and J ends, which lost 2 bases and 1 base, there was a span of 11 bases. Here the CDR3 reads CASSEIWGLQETQYF. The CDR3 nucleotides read TGTGCCAGCAGTGAAATCTGGGGGCTCCAAGAGACCCAGTACTTC.

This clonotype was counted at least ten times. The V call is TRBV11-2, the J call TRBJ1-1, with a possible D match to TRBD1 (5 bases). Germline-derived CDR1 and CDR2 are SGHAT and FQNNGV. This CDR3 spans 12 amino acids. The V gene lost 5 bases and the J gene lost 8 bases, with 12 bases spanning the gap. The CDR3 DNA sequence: TGTGCCAGCAGCCCTGGGACGCCAGAAGCTTTCTTT. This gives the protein CASSPGTPEAFF.

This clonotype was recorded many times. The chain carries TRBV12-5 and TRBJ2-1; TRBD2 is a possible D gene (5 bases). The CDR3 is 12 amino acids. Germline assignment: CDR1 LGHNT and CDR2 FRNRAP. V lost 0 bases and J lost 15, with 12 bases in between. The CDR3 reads CASGLVPPEVFF. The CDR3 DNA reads TGTGCTAGTGGTTTGGTCCCCCCGGAGGTGTTCTTC. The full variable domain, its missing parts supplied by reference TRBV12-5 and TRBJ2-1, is DARVTQTPRHKVTEMGQEVTMRCQPILGHNTVFWYRQTMMQGLELLAYFRNRAPLDDSGMPKDRFSAEMPDATLATLKIQPSEPRDSAVYFCASGLVPPEVFFGPGTRLTVL.

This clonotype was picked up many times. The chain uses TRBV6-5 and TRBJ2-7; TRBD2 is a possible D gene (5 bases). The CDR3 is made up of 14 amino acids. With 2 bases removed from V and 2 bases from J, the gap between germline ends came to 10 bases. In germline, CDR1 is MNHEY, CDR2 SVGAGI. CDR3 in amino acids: CASSYRSEAYEQYF. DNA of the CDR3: TGTGCCAGCAGTTACAGATCGGAGGCCTACGAGCAGTACTTC.

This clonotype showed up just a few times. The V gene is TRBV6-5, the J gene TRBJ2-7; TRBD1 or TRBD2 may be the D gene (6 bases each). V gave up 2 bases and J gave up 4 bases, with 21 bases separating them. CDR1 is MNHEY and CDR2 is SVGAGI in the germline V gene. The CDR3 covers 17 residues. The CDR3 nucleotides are TGTGCCAGCAGTTACGGGGGCGGGGTTAGTGGATCGTACGAGCAGTACTTC. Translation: CASSYGGGVSGSYEQYF.

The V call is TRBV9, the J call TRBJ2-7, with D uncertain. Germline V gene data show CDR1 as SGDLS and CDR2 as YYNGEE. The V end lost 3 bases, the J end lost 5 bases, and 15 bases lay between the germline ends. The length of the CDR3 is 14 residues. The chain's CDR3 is CASSAPPPADEQYF. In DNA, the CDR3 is TGTGCCAGCAGCGCCCCCCCCCCAGCTGACGAGCAGTACTTC. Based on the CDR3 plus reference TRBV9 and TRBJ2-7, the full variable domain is DSGVTQTPKHLITATGQRVTLRCSPRSGDLSVYWYQQSLDQGLQFLIQYYNGEERAKGNILERFSAQQFPDLHSELNLSSLELGDSALYFCASSAPPPADEQYFGPGTRLTVT.